This TCR beta chain stems from a study of OX40 agonist ivuxolimab in advanced cancers. Study context: Patients were dosed with the agonistic anti-OX40 (CD134) antibody ivuxolimab. The dose-escalation cohort had hepatocellular carcinoma, melanoma, renal cell or head and neck cancer. Overall study findings and caveats: Researchers did not establish what antigens the expanded peripheral T cells target.

Profiled with immunoSEQ multiplex PCR; TCRdb holds only in-frame clones, not every one. Of about 21,000 clones listed, roughly 83% are singletons. Sample share makes this clone medium-sized. The antigen is undetermined. CDR3 size: 12 residues. From germline, CDR1 is MGHDK and CDR2 SYGVNS. The V end lost 3 bases, the J end lost 6 bases, and 8 bases lay between the germline ends. The sample consisted of CD4+ or CD8+ T cells sorted from blood, taken in a trial of the OX40 agonist ivuxolimab. The receptor was derived from an adult with an advanced solid tumor such as melanoma, head and neck, liver or kidney cancer. V is TRBV25-1 and J is TRBJ1-2; no clear D gene. Here the CDR3 reads CASSDLRNGYTF. In nucleotides, the CDR3 is TGTGCCAGCAGTGACCTAAGGAATGGCTACACCTTC.